This entry lists 23 T cell receptor beta chains sequenced from one sample in a study of blood T cells in healthy people across ages. Primers used in a second PCR of about 6 to 11 cycles were a sample-barcoded 5' primer and a J-beta primer mix. TCRdb re-called the 5' RACE reads through MiXCR, storing one row per CDR3 protein. The sample lists about 2 million distinct CDR3 sequences; around half were seen once. The specimen was blood. These receptors were taken from a woman aged 40-49 years in good health.

The CDR3 nucleotides are TGTGCCACCAGTGTTAGAGGCGCAGATACGCAGTATTTT. It is translated as CATSVRGADTQYF. V is TRBV24-1 and J is TRBJ2-3; D unclear. V lost 5 bases, J lost 4 bases, and 9 bases lay in between. The CDR3 has 13 amino acids. Per germline, CDR1 KGHDR and CDR2 SFDVKD.

The J gene is TRBJ1-2, the V gene TRBV27; D might be TRBD1 (5 bases). This CDR3 comprises 20 residues. CDR1 is MNHEY, CDR2 SMNVEV, per germline (reference sequence). With 3 bases removed from V and 0 bases from J, the gap between germline ends came to 26 bases. CDR3 protein: CASSFRVWPKSGVPNYGYTF. The CDR3 DNA reads TGTGCCAGCAGTTTTAGGGTGTGGCCAAAATCGGGGGTCCCTAACTATGGCTACACCTTC.

The chain is built from TRBV7-2 and TRBJ2-1, with 9 bases lining up with TRBD2. V shed 1 base and J 4 bases; nucleotides not matched to a gene: 8. This CDR3 has 17 amino acids. Germline CDR1 reads SGHTA; CDR2 reads FQGNSA. CDR3 DNA sequence: TGTGCCAGCAGCTTAGGGGCTTCTAGCGGGGCTTACAATGAGCAGTTCTTC. The encoded protein is CASSLGASSGAYNEQFF.

J is TRBJ1-6 and V is TRBV28; D ambiguous. The CDR3 spans 15 residues. Trimming left V 6 bases short and J 0 bases short, with 9 bases between. In germline, CDR1 is MDHEN, CDR2 SYDVKM. The CDR3 bases are TGTGCCAGCAGCCCCGTTAGCTCCTATAATTCACCCCTCCACTTT. Its translation: CASSPVSSYNSPLHF.

The chain uses TRBV6-2 or TRBV6-3 and TRBJ2-6, with TRBD1 identical over 8 bases. The CDR3 loop spans 17 amino acids. Germline values: CDR1 MNHEY, CDR2 SVGEGT. J was trimmed by 2 bases and V by 7 bases; bases with no gene match: 10. CDR3 region: CASTHRGDVAGANVLTF. CDR3 coding DNA: TGTGCCAGCACCCACAGGGGGGATGTCGCTGGGGCCAACGTCCTGACTTTC.

The rearrangement uses TRBV4-3 and TRBJ2-5; D might be TRBD1 (5 bases). The CDR3 totals 16 residues. Trimming cost V 0 bases and J 5 bases, with 16 bases left between them. Germline V gene lookup returns CDR1 LGHNA and CDR2 YSLEER. The CDR3 spells CASSQEATGSMETQYF. Written as DNA, the CDR3 is TGCGCCAGCAGCCAAGAGGCCACAGGTTCGATGGAGACCCAGTACTTC.

This clonotype was counted between two and nine times. The chain joins TRBV6-5 to TRBJ1-5; 8 bases map to TRBD1. The CDR3 loop spans 15 amino acids. V shed 5 bases, J shed 3 bases, and the junction held 6 bases outside the gene matches. Germline CDR1 reads MNHEY; CDR2 reads SVGAGI. This chain's CDR3 is CASSGDRGNNQPQHF. Written as DNA, the CDR3 is TGTGCCAGCAGTGGCGACAGGGGAAACAATCAGCCCCAGCATTTT.

This chain connects TRBV10-3 to TRBJ1-1, with 10 bases identical to TRBD1. The germline V gene encodes CDR1 ENHRY and CDR2 SYGVKD. The CDR3 is 13 amino acids. Trimming took 3 bases from V and 7 from J; bases not matched to a gene: 2. As DNA, the CDR3 is TGTGCCATCAGTGATCGGGACAGGGGTGAAGCTTTCTTT. Protein sequence: CAISDRDRGEAFF.

In this sample, this clonotype turned up a few times. The chain has TRBV12-3 or TRBV12-4 and TRBJ2-5, with D unclear. The ends were cut back, 6 bases at V and 5 bases at J, with 13 bases in the middle. This CDR3 is 13 amino acids long. The CDR3 reads CASSPDQRETQYF. In DNA form, the CDR3 reads TGTGCCAGCAGCCCGGACCAGAGGGAGACCCAGTACTTC.

The genes are TRBV2 and TRBJ1-2; D is unresolved. The CDR3 runs to 15 residues. Germline V gives CDR1 SNHLY, CDR2 FYNNEI. V was trimmed by 3 bases and J by 1 base, leaving 12 bases between them. The CDR3 reads CASSDRAGLNYGYTF. The CDR3 DNA is TGTGCCAGCAGTGATAGGGCAGGACTTAACTATGGCTACACCTTC.

The rearrangement joins TRBV7-2 to TRBJ2-7, with D tentatively TRBD1 or TRBD2 (5 bases each). The DNA end is more similar to TRBJ2-5, so the J call may be wrong. The CDR3 is made up of 13 amino acids. Germline values: CDR1 SGHTA, CDR2 FQGNSA. The CDR3 spells CASSPGTRQTQYF. CDR3 DNA: TGTGCCAGCAGCCCCGGGACCAGGCAGACCCAGTACTTC.

This clonotype appeared a few times. V is TRBV3-1 and J is TRBJ2-4, with 8 bases matching TRBD2. This CDR3 spans 16 amino acids. CDR1 LGHDT and CDR2 YNNKEL come from the germline V gene (reference sequence). The ends lost 2 bases at V and 2 bases at J; junction bases unmatched: 5. The chain's CDR3 is CASSQNGGATKNIQYF. CDR3 DNA: TGTGCCAGCAGCCAAAACGGGGGGGCTACCAAAAACATTCAGTACTTC.

V is TRBV7-3 and J is TRBJ1-2; possible D gene TRBD1, 6 bases. The germline V and J ends were trimmed by 5 bases and 5 bases, with 21 bases remaining between them. The CDR3 sequence is 16 residues long. The germline V gene has CDR1 SGHTA and CDR2 FQGTGA. The CDR3: CASSRGAGEAVYGYTF. CDR3 bases: TGTGCCAGCAGCCGAGGGGCAGGGGAGGCTGTATATGGCTACACCTTC.

V gene TRBV11-2 combines with J gene TRBJ2-3; D is undetermined. From germline, CDR1 is SGHAT and CDR2 FQNNGV. This CDR3 region has 16 residues. V gave up 1 base and J gave up 2 bases, with 13 bases separating them. The CDR3 here is CASSLASRIPTDTQYF. The CDR3 DNA reads as TGTGCCAGCAGCTTAGCGTCCAGGATTCCCACAGATACGCAGTATTTT. The full variable domain, rest sourced from reference TRBV11-2 and TRBJ2-3, is EAGVAQSPRYKIIEKRQSVAFWCNPISGHATLYWYQQILGQGPKLLIQFQNNGVVDDSQLPKDRFSAERLKGVDSTLKIQPAKLEDSAVYLCASSLASRIPTDTQYFGPGTRLTVL.

The rearrangement links TRBV7-2 to TRBJ2-1; 7 nucleotides align to TRBD2. V lost 5 bases, J lost 6 bases, and 7 bases stayed unmatched. Germline loops: CDR1 SGHTA, CDR2 FQGNSA. This CDR3 is 14 amino acids long. The CDR3 DNA reads as TGTGCCAGCAGCCGGGGGGTTGGAGGCAATGAGCAGTTCTTC. Translation: CASSRGVGGNEQFF.

This clonotype has only a few counts. The chain joins TRBV6-5 to TRBJ1-6; possibly TRBD1 for D (5 bases). The germline V and J ends were trimmed by 7 bases and 7 bases, with 14 bases remaining between them. Germline-derived CDR1 and CDR2 are MNHEY and SVGAGI. This CDR3 is 14 amino acids long. The DNA of the CDR3 is TGTGCCAGCACCCTCCAGGGACCCAATTCACCCCTCCACTTT. It is translated as CASTLQGPNSPLHF.

V usage is TRBV5-1 and J usage is TRBJ2-5, with D possibly being TRBD2 (5 bases). Per germline, CDR1 SGHRS and CDR2 YFSETQ. V was cut by 10 bases and J by 3 bases, with 16 bases left in between. CDR3 length equals 13 residues. Here the CDR3 DNA reads TGCGCCGGATCCCGCGGGCCCGAAGAGACCCAGTACTTC. Translation gives CAGSRGPEETQYF.

This clonotype has more than one count but fewer than ten. V is TRBV7-6 and J is TRBJ2-7, with 8 bases that match TRBD1. Per germline, CDR1 SGHVS and CDR2 FNYEAQ. The junction had 3 bases not matched to a gene; V was cut back by 5 bases and J by 3 bases. The CDR3 consists of 13 residues. CDR3 amino acids: CASSMDRDYEQYF. CDR3 DNA: TGTGCCAGCAGCATGGACAGGGACTACGAGCAGTACTTC.

The CDR3 coding sequence is TGCAGCTTCGAGGGGATCACAGATACGCAGTATTTT. Its protein product is CSFEGITDTQYF. The rearrangement uses TRBV29-1 and TRBJ2-3, with D perhaps assigned TRBD1 or TRBD2 (5 bases each). The germline CDR1 and CDR2 sequences are SQVTM and ANQGSEA. The length of the CDR3 is 12 residues. Trimming cost V 8 bases and J 2 bases, with 11 bases left between them.

The chain is built from TRBV7-6 and TRBJ2-3; TRBD2 agrees at 13 bases. The germline CDR1 and CDR2 sequences are SGHVS and FNYEAQ. The junction had 9 bases not matched to a gene; V was cut back by 5 bases and J by 4 bases. The CDR3 extends over 17 amino acids. This chain's CDR3 is CASSPGLAGDQADTQYF. DNA of the CDR3: TGTGCCAGCAGCCCTGGACTAGCGGGGGATCAGGCAGATACGCAGTATTTT.

The chain recombines TRBV12-3 or TRBV12-4 with TRBJ1-5; no clear D. V was trimmed by 5 bases and J by 0 bases, leaving 5 bases between them. This CDR3 has 13 amino acids. The CDR3 loop is CASSTVSNQPQHF. The CDR3 DNA sequence: TGTGCCAGCAGTACAGTTAGCAATCAGCCCCAGCATTTT.

The rearrangement uses TRBV7-2 and TRBJ1-5; D unresolved. The V gene lost 0 bases and the J gene lost 9 bases, with 6 bases spanning the gap. The CDR3 extends over 12 amino acids. Germline assignment: CDR1 SGHTA and CDR2 FQGNSA. CDR3: CASSLALGPQHF. The CDR3 bases are TGTGCCAGCAGCTTAGCGCTCGGGCCCCAGCATTTT.

This chain links TRBV6-5 with TRBJ2-1; D not certain. CDR3 length equals 13 residues. The V end was cut by 3 bases, the J end by 7 bases, with 10 bases between. From germline, CDR1 is MNHEY and CDR2 SVGAGI. The CDR3 protein is CASSYMFRNEQFF. CDR3 coding DNA: TGTGCCAGCAGTTATATGTTCCGAAATGAGCAGTTCTTC.